The table lists the clone carrying this T cell receptor beta chain with a few counts. The antigen is not known. Naive or memory CD4+ cells were cultured 1:1 with T cell-depleted PBMCs plus CEF. The data derive from a study of CD4 T cells in relation to SARS-CoV-2 and coronaviruses. Study at large: ViraFEST: roughly 9-day antigen culture of PBMCs, then TCR beta CDR3 sequencing.

Method: immunoSEQ multiplex PCR; TCRdb's copy keeps in-frame clones and lacks some. The table records about 36,000 clones, about 80% of them present only once. Sequencing was done on a sample of memory CD4+ T cells from PBMCs, cultured in vitro. This sequence originates from an adult with COVID-19.

The CDR3 DNA reads as TGTGCCAGCAGCCCAACGACTGGATACGAGCAGTACTTC. This translates into CASSPTTGYEQYF. The rearrangement uses TRBV3-1 (or the pseudogene TRBV3-2) and TRBJ2-7; D gene ambiguous. Trimming cost V 4 bases and J 4 bases, with 11 bases left between them. The CDR3 has 13 amino acids. From germline, CDR1 is LGHDT and CDR2 YNNKEL (reference sequence).